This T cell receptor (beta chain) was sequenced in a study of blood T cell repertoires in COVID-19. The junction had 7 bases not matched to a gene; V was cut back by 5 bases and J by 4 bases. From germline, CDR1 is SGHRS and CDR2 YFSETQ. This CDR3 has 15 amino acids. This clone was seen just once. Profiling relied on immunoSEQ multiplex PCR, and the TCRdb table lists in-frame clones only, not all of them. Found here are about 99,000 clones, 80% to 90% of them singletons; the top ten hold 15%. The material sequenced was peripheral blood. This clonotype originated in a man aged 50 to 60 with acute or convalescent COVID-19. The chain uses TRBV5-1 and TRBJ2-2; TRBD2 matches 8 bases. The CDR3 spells CASSGTSSVTGELFF. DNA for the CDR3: TGCGCCAGCAGTGGGACTAGTTCGGTCACCGGGGAGCTGTTTTTT.